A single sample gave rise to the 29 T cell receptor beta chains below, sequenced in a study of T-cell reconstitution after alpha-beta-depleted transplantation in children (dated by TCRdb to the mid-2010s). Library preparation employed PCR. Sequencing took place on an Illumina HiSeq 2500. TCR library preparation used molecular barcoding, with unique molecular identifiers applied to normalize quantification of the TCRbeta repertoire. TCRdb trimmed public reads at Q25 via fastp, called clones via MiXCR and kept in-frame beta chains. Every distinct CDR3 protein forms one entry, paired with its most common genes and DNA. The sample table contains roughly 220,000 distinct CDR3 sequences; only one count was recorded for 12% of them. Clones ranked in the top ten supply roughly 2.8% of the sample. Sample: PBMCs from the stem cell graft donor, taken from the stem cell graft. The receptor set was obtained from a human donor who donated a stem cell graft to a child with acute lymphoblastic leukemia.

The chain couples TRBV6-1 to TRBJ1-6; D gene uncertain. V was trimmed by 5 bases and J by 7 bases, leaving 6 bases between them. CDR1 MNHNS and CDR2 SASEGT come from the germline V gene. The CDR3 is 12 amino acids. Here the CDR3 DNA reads TGTGCCAGCAGTCGGAGGAATTCACCCCTCCACTTT. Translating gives CASSRRNSPLHF.

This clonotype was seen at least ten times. In DNA, the CDR3 is TGTGCCAGCACCTCTGGGGCTAGCGGGTACAATGAGCAGTTCTTC. Translation gives CASTSGASGYNEQFF. V gene TRBV12-3 or TRBV12-4 combines with J gene TRBJ2-1; 8 nucleotides align to TRBD2. Germline trimming cut 7 bases from V and 4 bases from J; bases unmatched to any gene: 9. The CDR3 is made up of 15 amino acids.

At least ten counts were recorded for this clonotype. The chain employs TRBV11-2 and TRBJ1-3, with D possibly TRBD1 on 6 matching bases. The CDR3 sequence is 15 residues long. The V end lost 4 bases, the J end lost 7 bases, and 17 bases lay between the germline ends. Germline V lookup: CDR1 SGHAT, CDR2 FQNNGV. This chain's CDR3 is CASSSFTGIGNTIYF. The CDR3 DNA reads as TGTGCCAGCAGCTCTTTTACAGGGATCGGGAACACCATATATTTT.

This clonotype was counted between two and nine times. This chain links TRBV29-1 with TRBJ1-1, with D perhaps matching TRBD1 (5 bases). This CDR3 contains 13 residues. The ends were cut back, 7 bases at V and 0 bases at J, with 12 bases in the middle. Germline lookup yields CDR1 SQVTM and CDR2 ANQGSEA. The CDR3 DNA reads TGCAGCGGGATCGGACATTTGAACACTGAAGCTTTCTTT. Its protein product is CSGIGHLNTEAFF.

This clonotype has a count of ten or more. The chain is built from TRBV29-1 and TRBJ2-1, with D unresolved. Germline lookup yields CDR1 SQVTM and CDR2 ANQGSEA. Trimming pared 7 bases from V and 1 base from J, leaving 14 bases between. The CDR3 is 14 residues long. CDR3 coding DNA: TGCAGCGCCCCGGTGGGCGCATCCTACAATGAGCAGTTCTTC. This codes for CSAPVGASYNEQFF.

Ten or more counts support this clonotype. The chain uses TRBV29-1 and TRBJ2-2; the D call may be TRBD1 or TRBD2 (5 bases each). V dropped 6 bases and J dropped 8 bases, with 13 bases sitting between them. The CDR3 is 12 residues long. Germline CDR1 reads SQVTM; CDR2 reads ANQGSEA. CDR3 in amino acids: CSVWDPRGELFF. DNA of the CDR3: TGCAGCGTCTGGGACCCTCGGGGGGAGCTGTTTTTT.

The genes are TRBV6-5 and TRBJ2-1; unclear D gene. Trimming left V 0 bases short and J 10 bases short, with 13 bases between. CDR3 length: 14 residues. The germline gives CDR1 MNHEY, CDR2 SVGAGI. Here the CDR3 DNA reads TGTGCCAGCAGTTACTCGTCGGCGAGCCACGAGCAGTTCTTC. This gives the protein CASSYSSASHEQFF.

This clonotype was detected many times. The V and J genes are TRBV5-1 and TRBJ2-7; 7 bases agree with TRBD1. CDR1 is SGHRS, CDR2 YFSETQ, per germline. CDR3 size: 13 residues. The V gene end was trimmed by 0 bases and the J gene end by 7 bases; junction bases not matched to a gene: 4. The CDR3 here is CASSLEGAREQYF. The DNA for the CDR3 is TGCGCCAGCAGCTTGGAGGGGGCAAGGGAGCAGTACTTC.

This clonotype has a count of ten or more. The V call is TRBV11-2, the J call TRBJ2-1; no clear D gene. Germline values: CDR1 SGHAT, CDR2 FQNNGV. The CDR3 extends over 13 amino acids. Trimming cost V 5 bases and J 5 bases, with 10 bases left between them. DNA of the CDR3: TGTGCCAGCAGCCTCGCTCTTGACAATGAGCAGTTCTTC. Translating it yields CASSLALDNEQFF.

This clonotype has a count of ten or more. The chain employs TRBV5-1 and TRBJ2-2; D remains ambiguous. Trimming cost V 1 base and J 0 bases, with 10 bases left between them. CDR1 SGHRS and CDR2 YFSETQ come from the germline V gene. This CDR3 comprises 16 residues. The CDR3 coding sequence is TGCGCCAGCAGCTTGCATTACAGTTCGAACACCGGGGAGCTGTTTTTT. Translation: CASSLHYSSNTGELFF.

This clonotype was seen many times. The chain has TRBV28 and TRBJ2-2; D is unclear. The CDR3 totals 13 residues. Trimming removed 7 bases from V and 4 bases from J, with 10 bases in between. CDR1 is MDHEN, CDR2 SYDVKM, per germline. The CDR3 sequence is CASTPYATGELFF. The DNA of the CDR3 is TGTGCCAGCACCCCCTACGCCACCGGGGAGCTGTTTTTT.

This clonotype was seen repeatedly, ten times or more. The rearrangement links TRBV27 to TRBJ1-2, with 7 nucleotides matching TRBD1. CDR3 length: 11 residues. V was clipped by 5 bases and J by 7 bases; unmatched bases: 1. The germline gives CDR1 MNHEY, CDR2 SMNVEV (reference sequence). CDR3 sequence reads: CASSQGVGYTF. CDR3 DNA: TGTGCCAGCAGTCAGGGGGTTGGCTACACCTTC.

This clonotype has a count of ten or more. CDR3 loop: CSAPRGVYEKLFF. The CDR3 DNA reads TGCAGTGCCCCGAGGGGGGTATACGAAAAACTGTTTTTT. The chain joins TRBV20-1 to TRBJ1-4; D may be TRBD1 (6 bases). V was pared by 6 bases and J by 8 bases, with 16 bases between. The length of the CDR3 is 13 residues. Germline CDR1 and CDR2: DFQATT and SNEGSKA (reference sequence).

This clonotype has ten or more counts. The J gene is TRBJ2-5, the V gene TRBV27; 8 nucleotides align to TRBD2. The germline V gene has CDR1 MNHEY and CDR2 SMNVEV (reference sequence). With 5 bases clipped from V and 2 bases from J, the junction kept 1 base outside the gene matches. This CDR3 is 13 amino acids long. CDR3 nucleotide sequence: TGTGCCAGCAGTATAGCGGGGCAAGAGACCCAGTACTTC. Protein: CASSIAGQETQYF.

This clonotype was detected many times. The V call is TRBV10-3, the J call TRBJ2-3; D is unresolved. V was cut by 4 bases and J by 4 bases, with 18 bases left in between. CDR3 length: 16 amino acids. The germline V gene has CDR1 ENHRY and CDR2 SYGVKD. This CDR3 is CAISGPLDGKPDTQYF. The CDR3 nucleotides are TGTGCCATCAGTGGTCCCCTCGACGGCAAACCAGATACGCAGTATTTT.

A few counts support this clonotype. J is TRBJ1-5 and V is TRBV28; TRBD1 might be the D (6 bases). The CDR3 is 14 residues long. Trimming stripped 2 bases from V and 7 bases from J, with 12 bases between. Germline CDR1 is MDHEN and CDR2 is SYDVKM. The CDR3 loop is CASSLDQGRQPQHF. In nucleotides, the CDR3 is TGTGCCAGCAGTTTAGACCAGGGGCGACAGCCCCAGCATTTT.

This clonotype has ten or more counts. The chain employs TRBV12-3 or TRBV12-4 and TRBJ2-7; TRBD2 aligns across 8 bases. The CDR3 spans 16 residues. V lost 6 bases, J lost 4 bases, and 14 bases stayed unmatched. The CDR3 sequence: CASSPRGAGGFYEQYF. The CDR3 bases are TGTGCCAGCAGCCCTAGGGGCGCGGGGGGCTTTTACGAGCAGTACTTC.

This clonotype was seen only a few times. CDR3: CASSEIGQYF. The CDR3 nucleotides are TGTGCCAGCAGTGAAATAGGGCAGTACTTC. The rearrangement links TRBV6-1 to TRBJ2-7; D is unclear. Germline V gene data show CDR1 as MNHNS and CDR2 as SASEGT. The CDR3 extends over 10 amino acids. The ends were cut back, 2 bases at V and 9 bases at J, with 5 bases in the middle.

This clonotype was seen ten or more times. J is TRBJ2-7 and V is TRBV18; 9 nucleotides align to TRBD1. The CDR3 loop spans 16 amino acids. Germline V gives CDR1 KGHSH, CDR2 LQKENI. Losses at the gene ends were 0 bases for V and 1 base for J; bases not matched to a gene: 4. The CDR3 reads CASSPPSGTGSYEQYF. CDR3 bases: TGTGCCAGCTCACCACCGTCCGGGACAGGGTCCTACGAGCAGTACTTC.

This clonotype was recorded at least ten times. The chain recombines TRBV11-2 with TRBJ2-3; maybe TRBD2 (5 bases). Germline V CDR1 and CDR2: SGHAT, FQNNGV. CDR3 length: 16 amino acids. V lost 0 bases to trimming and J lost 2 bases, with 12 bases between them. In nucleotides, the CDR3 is TGTGCCAGCAGCTTAGACCTCCCAGCGGTCACAGATACGCAGTATTTT. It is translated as CASSLDLPAVTDTQYF. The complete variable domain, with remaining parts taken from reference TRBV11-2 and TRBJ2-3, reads EAGVAQSPRYKIIEKRQSVAFWCNPISGHATLYWYQQILGQGPKLLIQFQNNGVVDDSQLPKDRFSAERLKGVDSTLKIQPAKLEDSAVYLCASSLDLPAVTDTQYFGPGTRLTVL.

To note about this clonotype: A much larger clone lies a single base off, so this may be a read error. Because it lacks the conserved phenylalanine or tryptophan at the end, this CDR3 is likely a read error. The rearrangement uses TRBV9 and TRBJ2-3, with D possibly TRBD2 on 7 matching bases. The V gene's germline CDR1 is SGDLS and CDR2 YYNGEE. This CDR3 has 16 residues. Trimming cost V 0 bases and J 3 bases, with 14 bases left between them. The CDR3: CASSVEWGGRTDTQYL. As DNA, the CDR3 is TGTGCCAGCAGCGTAGAGTGGGGGGGCCGTACAGATACGCAGTATCTT.

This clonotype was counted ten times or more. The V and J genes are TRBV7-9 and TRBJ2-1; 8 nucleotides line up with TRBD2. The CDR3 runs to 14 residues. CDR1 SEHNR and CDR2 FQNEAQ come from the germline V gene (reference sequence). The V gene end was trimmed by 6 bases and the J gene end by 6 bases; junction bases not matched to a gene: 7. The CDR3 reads CASRPTGTSNEQFF. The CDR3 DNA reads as TGTGCCAGCAGGCCGACCGGGACTAGCAATGAGCAGTTCTTC.

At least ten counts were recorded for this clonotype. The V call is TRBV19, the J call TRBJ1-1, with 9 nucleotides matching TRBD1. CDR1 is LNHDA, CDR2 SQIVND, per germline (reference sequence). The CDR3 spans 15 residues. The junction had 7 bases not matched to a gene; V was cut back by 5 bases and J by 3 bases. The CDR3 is CASSLGQGRYTEAFF. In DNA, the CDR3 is TGTGCCAGTAGTCTAGGACAGGGGAGGTACACTGAAGCTTTCTTT.

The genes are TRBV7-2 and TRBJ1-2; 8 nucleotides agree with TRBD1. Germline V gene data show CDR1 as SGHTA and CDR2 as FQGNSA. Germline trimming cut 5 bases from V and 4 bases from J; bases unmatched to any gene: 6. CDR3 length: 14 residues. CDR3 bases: TGTGCCAGCAGCCCGATGGGACAGGCCTATGGCTACACCTTC. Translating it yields CASSPMGQAYGYTF.

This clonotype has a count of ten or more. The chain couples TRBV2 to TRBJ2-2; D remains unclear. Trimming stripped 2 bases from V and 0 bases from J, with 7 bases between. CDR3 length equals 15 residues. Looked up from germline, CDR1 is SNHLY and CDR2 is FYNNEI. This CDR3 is CASSESRSNTGELFF. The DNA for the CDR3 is TGTGCCAGCAGTGAATCGCGATCGAACACCGGGGAGCTGTTTTTT.

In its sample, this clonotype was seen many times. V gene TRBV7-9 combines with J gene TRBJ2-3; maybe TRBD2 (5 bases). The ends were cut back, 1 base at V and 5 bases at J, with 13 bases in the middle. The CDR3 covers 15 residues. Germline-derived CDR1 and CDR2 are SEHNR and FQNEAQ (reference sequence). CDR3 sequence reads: CASSLEGAMGDTQYF. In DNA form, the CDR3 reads TGTGCCAGCAGCTTAGAGGGAGCTATGGGAGATACGCAGTATTTT.

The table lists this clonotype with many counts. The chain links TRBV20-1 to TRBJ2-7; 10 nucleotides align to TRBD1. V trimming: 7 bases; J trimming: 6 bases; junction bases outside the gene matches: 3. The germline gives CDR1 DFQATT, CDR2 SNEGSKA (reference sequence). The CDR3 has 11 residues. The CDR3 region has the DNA TGCAGTGGTGACAGGGGGCTCGAGCAGTACTTC. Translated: CSGDRGLEQYF.

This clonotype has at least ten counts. For the CDR3, the DNA is TGTGCCAGCAGTTACGAGACAGCTCCGAACACTGAAGCTTTCTTT. Encoded protein: CASSYETAPNTEAFF. The J gene is TRBJ1-1, the V gene TRBV6-2 or TRBV6-3; a weak D match, TRBD1 (5 bases). Trimming removed 2 bases from V and 1 base from J, with 11 bases in between. The CDR3 runs to 15 residues. Germline V gene data show CDR1 as MNHEY and CDR2 as SVGEGT.

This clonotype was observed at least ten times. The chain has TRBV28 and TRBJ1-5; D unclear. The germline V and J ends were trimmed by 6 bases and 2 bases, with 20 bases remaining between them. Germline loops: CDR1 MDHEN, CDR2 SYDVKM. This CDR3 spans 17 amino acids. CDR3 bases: TGTGCCAGCAGCACCCCGGGAGGGCGTCGCGGCAATCAGCCCCAGCATTTT. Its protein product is CASSTPGGRRGNQPQHF.